What follows are 28 T cell receptor beta chains derived from one specimen sequenced in a study of shared clonotypes between healthy human individuals. Naive CD8 cells, CD45RO-negative and positively selected for CCR7, excluded terminally differentiated effector memory CD45RA+ cells. The method was immunoSEQ multiplex PCR; TCRdb's version includes in-frame clones alone and lacks a portion of them. The sample includes 550,000 to 650,000 clones, roughly 96% of them seen just once. The sequencing sample was made of naive CD8+ T cells sorted from blood. The receptors shown here come from a woman aged 25 to 39 in good health.

The rearrangement links TRBV10-3 to TRBJ2-3; 7 bases map to TRBD1. Trimming at V came to 2 bases and at J to 2 bases, leaving 7 bases not matched to a gene. From germline, CDR1 is ENHRY and CDR2 SYGVKD. This CDR3 spans 16 amino acids. The CDR3 region has the DNA TGTGCCATCAGTGAGACGGGACAGTACCACACAGATACGCAGTATTTT. It is translated as CAISETGQYHTDTQYF.

The chain has TRBV4-1 and TRBJ2-7, with 13 bases that match TRBD2. The CDR3 totals 19 residues. Trimming removed 0 bases from V and 2 bases from J; junction bases left unmatched: 10. Germline V CDR1 and CDR2: MGHRA, YSYEKL. The CDR3 DNA is TGCGCCAGCAGCCAAGATGGTTCTAGTGGACTAGCGGGAGCCTACGAGCAGTACTTC. The encoded protein is CASSQDGSSGLAGAYEQYF.

This clone occurred once. The genes are TRBV7-9 and TRBJ2-1, with TRBD2 matching over 12 bases. CDR3 length equals 16 residues. V shed 5 bases, J shed 7 bases, and the junction held 9 bases outside the gene matches. Germline V CDR1 and CDR2: SEHNR, FQNEAQ (reference sequence). For the CDR3, the DNA is TGTGCCAGCAGCACCTCCGTGACTAGCGGGAGAAATGAGCAGTTCTTC. Protein product: CASSTSVTSGRNEQFF.

This clone was seen just once. Other nucleotide sequences in the sample specify the same CDR3. V gene TRBV11-2 combines with J gene TRBJ1-4, with 8 bases lining up with TRBD1. The V segment lost 2 bases and the J segment 3 bases; nucleotides outside the gene matches: 5. Germline V gene sequence: CDR1 SGHAT, CDR2 FQNNGV. This CDR3 region has 16 residues. This CDR3 reads CASSLFRDRSNEKLFF. The CDR3 DNA sequence: TGTGCCAGCAGCTTATTCCGGGACAGGTCTAATGAAAAACTGTTTTTT.

DNA for the CDR3: TGTGCCAGCAGCTTCCGTGGACAGGGGGTTAGCAATCAGCCCCAGCATTTT. Translating gives CASSFRGQGVSNQPQHF. The rearrangement links TRBV11-2 to TRBJ1-5; 10 bases align to TRBD1. The CDR3 sequence is 17 residues long. V lost 3 bases, J lost 0 bases, and 5 bases stayed unmatched. Germline CDR1 reads SGHAT; CDR2 reads FQNNGV.

The rearrangement links TRBV29-1 to TRBJ2-1, with TRBD2 matching 7 bases. CDR1 and CDR2 from the germline V gene are SQVTM and ANQGSEA. The CDR3 totals 16 residues. J lost 4 bases, V lost 5 bases, and 14 bases had no gene match. Written as DNA, the CDR3 is TGCAGCGTTCTCAAAACAGAGCGGGAAGCTTACAATGAGCAGTTCTTC. This sequence encodes CSVLKTEREAYNEQFF.

V usage is TRBV12-5 and J usage is TRBJ2-3; 8 nucleotides agree with TRBD1. Germline V gives CDR1 LGHNT, CDR2 FRNRAP. This CDR3 region has 14 residues. V lost 6 bases and J lost 6; bases outside the gene matches: 8. The CDR3 loop is CASGPRDRGDTQYF. CDR3 DNA: TGTGCTAGTGGCCCCCGCGACAGGGGTGATACGCAGTATTTT.

The chain employs TRBV27 and TRBJ1-1, with a tentative D call TRBD1 (5 bases). The CDR3 extends over 15 amino acids. V gave up 0 bases and J gave up 5 bases, with 13 bases separating them. Per germline, CDR1 MNHEY and CDR2 SMNVEV (reference sequence). The CDR3 nucleotides are TGTGCCAGCAGTTTATCCGCCGGCAGGGAGACTGAAGCTTTCTTT. Translated, it gives CASSLSAGRETEAFF.

The rearrangement links TRBV9 to TRBJ2-7; D is possibly TRBD2 (6 bases). The CDR3 consists of 13 residues. The V end was cut by 0 bases, the J end by 7 bases, with 11 bases between. Germline CDR1 reads SGDLS; CDR2 reads YYNGEE. Here the CDR3 DNA reads TGTGCCAGCAGCGTAGGAGGGAGGACAGAGCAGTACTTC. Protein sequence: CASSVGGRTEQYF.

The chain employs TRBV11-3 and TRBJ2-1; 9 nucleotides agree with TRBD2. Germline CDR1 and CDR2: SGHNT and YENEEA. V lost 3 bases, J lost 5 bases, and 5 bases stayed unmatched. The CDR3 covers 15 residues. CDR3: CASSLGLAENNEQFF. The CDR3 DNA reads as TGTGCCAGCAGCTTGGGACTAGCAGAAAACAATGAGCAGTTCTTC.

The count of this clone is one. This chain uses TRBV7-9 with TRBJ2-1, with 11 bases matching TRBD2. From germline, CDR1 is SEHNR and CDR2 FQNEAQ (reference sequence). With 5 bases clipped from V and 6 bases from J, the junction kept 12 bases outside the gene matches. The CDR3 contains 17 residues. CDR3 residues: CASSPTSGLADLNEQFF. The CDR3 nucleotides read TGTGCCAGCAGCCCCACCTCGGGACTAGCGGACCTCAATGAGCAGTTCTTC.

The chain has TRBV28 and TRBJ1-1, with D tentatively TRBD1 (5 bases). The CDR3 consists of 15 residues. V gave up 9 bases and J gave up 1 base, with 18 bases separating them. Germline V lookup: CDR1 MDHEN, CDR2 SYDVKM. This chain's CDR3 is CASPPLGGPNTEAFF. The CDR3, as DNA: TGTGCCAGTCCACCCTTGGGGGGTCCGAACACTGAAGCTTTCTTT.

The genes are TRBV4-2 and TRBJ1-5; D is undetermined. Germline-derived CDR1 and CDR2 are LGHNA and YNFKEQ. This CDR3 is 15 amino acids long. Trimming stripped 3 bases from V and 0 bases from J, with 9 bases between. The CDR3 bases are TGTGCCAGCAGCCAGGCCAGAAATAGCAATCAGCCCCAGCATTTT. Amino acids: CASSQARNSNQPQHF.

The V and J genes are TRBV2 and TRBJ2-7; D not certain. V gave up 7 bases and J gave up 7 bases, with 17 bases separating them. This CDR3 is 13 amino acids long. Germline CDR1 SNHLY, CDR2 FYNNEI. CDR3 coding DNA: TGTGCCAGCACCCTGAGCTCGAGCGAAGAGCAGTACTTC. Encoded protein: CASTLSSSEEQYF. The full variable domain, its missing parts supplied by reference TRBV2 and TRBJ2-7, is EPEVTQTPSHQVTQMGQEVILRCVPISNHLYFYWYRQILGQKVEFLVSFYNNEISEKSEIFDDQFSVERPDGSNFTLKIRSTKLEDSAMYFCASTLSSSEEQYFGPGTRLTVT.

The chain joins TRBV21-1 to TRBJ2-2. TRBV21-1 is deemed a pseudogene. The CDR3 totals 16 residues. CDR3 DNA: TGTGCCAGCAGCAAAGGCTGGGCAGCGTCTTACCGGGAGCTGTTTTTT. This encodes CASSKGWAASYRELFF.

The chain has TRBV29-1 and TRBJ2-7; TRBD2 matches at 10 bases. CDR1 SQVTM and CDR2 ANQGSEA come from the germline V gene. The junction had 5 bases not matched to a gene; V was cut back by 5 bases and J by 1 base. The CDR3 runs to 14 residues. CDR3 nucleotides: TGCAGCGTTAAACTAGCGGGAAGGTCCTACGAGCAGTACTTC. Translated: CSVKLAGRSYEQYF.

This chain links TRBV19 with TRBJ2-7; 9 positions match TRBD2. This CDR3 is 14 amino acids long. V was pared by 5 bases and J by 3 bases, with 5 bases of the junction left unmatched. Germline V CDR1 and CDR2: LNHDA, SQIVND (reference sequence). The CDR3 sequence is CASSPMTSGYEQYF. The CDR3 nucleotides are TGTGCCAGTAGTCCGATGACTAGCGGCTACGAGCAGTACTTC.

The chain recombines TRBV4-1 with TRBJ2-7; a possible D gene is TRBD2 (6 bases). The CDR3 has 14 residues. The germline V gene encodes CDR1 MGHRA and CDR2 YSYEKL. Trimming removed 8 bases from V and 7 bases from J, with 21 bases in between. CDR3 coding DNA: TGCGCCAGCGGTCCGGGGGTTTCCTCTTGGGAGCAGTACTTC. This encodes CASGPGVSSWEQYF.

The V and J genes are TRBV5-4 and TRBJ1-1; D might be TRBD1 (6 bases). Germline CDR1 reads SGHNT; CDR2 reads YYREEE (reference sequence). The CDR3 is 14 amino acids. Trimming took 2 bases from V and 3 from J, leaving 11 bases between them. The CDR3 nucleotides are TGTGCCAGCAGCTTCGCAGGGGTAGACACTGAAGCTTTCTTT. It yields the protein CASSFAGVDTEAFF.

The chain combines TRBV2 with TRBJ1-5; no clear D. This CDR3 comprises 14 residues. Trimming took 2 bases from V and 5 from J, leaving 10 bases between them. Germline assignment: CDR1 SNHLY and CDR2 FYNNEI. CDR3 protein: CASSETGSYQPQHF. CDR3 DNA sequence: TGTGCCAGCAGTGAAACCGGGAGTTATCAGCCCCAGCATTTT.

The rearrangement links TRBV19 to TRBJ1-5, with no clear D. V lost 3 bases to trimming and J lost 5 bases, with 8 bases between them. The length of the CDR3 is 13 residues. Germline V gives CDR1 LNHDA, CDR2 SQIVND (reference sequence). The CDR3 coding sequence is TGTGCCAGTAGTATTTCGGCAGATCAGCCCCAGCATTTT. This encodes CASSISADQPQHF.

The chain has TRBV9 and TRBJ2-2, with 7 bases fitting TRBD2. V lost 0 bases and J lost 5; bases outside the gene matches: 7. Per the germline V gene, CDR1 is SGDLS and CDR2 is YYNGEE. CDR3 length: 16 residues. The CDR3 loop is CASSVGGTILTGELFF. CDR3 DNA sequence: TGTGCCAGCAGCGTAGGCGGGACTATCTTAACCGGGGAGCTGTTTTTT.

This chain connects TRBV7-8 to TRBJ2-5; 8 bases agree with TRBD2. This CDR3 region has 17 residues. Trimming took 1 base from V and 1 from J; bases not matched to a gene: 8. The V gene's germline CDR1 is SGHVS and CDR2 FQNEAQ. The CDR3 coding sequence is TGTGCCAGCAGCTTAGAAATCTTTGGGACTAGCCAAGAGACCCAGTACTTC. It encodes CASSLEIFGTSQETQYF.

This clone occurred once. The rearrangement uses TRBV23-1 and TRBJ2-7, with TRBD1 matching 8 bases. TRBV23-1 is an ORF, with its function uncertain. J gave up 2 bases and V 3 bases, and 3 bases lay outside the gene matches. This CDR3 contains 14 residues. CDR3 amino acids: CASSQDRATYEQYF. The CDR3 DNA follows: TGCGCCAGCAGTCAGGACAGGGCAACCTACGAGCAGTACTTC.

The V gene is TRBV5-8, the J gene TRBJ2-5; TRBD2 matches 9 bases. V shed 6 bases, J shed 5 bases, and the junction held 14 bases outside the gene matches. This CDR3 is 16 amino acids long. CDR1 is SGHTS and CDR2 is YDEGEE in the germline V gene. CDR3 sequence: CASIPRASGNRETQYF. CDR3 coding DNA: TGTGCCAGCATCCCCCGGGCTAGCGGGAATCGGGAGACCCAGTACTTC. Full variable domain (missing parts from reference TRBV5-8 and TRBJ2-5): EAGVTQSPTHLIKTRGQQATLRCSPISGHTSVYWYQQALGLGLQFLLWYDEGEERNRGNFPPRFSGRQFPNYSSELNVNALELEDSALYLCASIPRASGNRETQYFGPGTRLLVL.

This rearrangement joins TRBV10-3 to TRBJ1-1, with D uncertain. In germline, CDR1 is ENHRY, CDR2 SYGVKD. V was pared by 3 bases and J by 11 bases, with 19 bases between. This CDR3 is built from 14 residues. The chain's CDR3 is CAISDSIWETGAFF. The CDR3 bases are TGTGCCATCAGTGATTCGATTTGGGAAACGGGGGCTTTCTTT.

The chain is built from TRBV2 and TRBJ1-5; 7 nucleotides agree with TRBD1. V dropped 0 bases and J dropped 3; count of bases not matched to a gene: 5. Per the germline V gene, CDR1 is SNHLY and CDR2 is FYNNEI. This CDR3 contains 16 residues. CDR3 sequence (DNA): TGTGCCAGCAGTGAAGCGCTAGGGACAGCCAATCAGCCCCAGCATTTT. Translated: CASSEALGTANQPQHF. Full variable domain (outside the CDR3, taken from reference TRBV2 and TRBJ1-5): EPEVTQTPSHQVTQMGQEVILRCVPISNHLYFYWYRQILGQKVEFLVSFYNNEISEKSEIFDDQFSVERPDGSNFTLKIRSTKLEDSAMYFCASSEALGTANQPQHFGDGTRLSIL.

The chain combines TRBV19 with TRBJ2-5; D unclear. Near its end, the DNA agrees better with TRBJ2-7, so the J call may be wrong. Germline V CDR1 and CDR2: LNHDA, SQIVND (reference sequence). The CDR3 totals 14 residues. The CDR3 here is CASSGVSYSYEQYF. The CDR3 DNA is TGTGCCAGTAGTGGGGTGAGCTACTCCTACGAGCAGTACTTC.